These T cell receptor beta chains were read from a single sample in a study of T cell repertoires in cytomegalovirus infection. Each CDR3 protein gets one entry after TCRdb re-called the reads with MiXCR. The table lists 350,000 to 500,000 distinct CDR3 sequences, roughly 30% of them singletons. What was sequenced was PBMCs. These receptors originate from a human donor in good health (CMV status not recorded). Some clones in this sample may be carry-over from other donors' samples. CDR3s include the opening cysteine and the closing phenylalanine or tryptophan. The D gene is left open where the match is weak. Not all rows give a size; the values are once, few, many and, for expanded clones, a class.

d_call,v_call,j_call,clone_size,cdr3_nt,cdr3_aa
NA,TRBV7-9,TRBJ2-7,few,TGTGCCAGTGAGGGGGGGGCCTACGAGCAGTACTTC,CASEGGAYEQYF
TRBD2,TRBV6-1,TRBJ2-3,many,TGTGCCAGCAGCTTAGCGGGGGCCGACACAGATACGCAGTATTTT,CASSLAGADTDTQYF
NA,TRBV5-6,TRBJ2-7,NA,TGTGCCAGCAGCCCCCGTTTCCAGGCCAACTACGAGCAGTACTTC,CASSPRFQANYEQYF
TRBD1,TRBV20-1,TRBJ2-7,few,TGCAGTGCTAAAGACCAACCGGGACAGGGCTACGAGCAGTACTTC,CSAKDQPGQGYEQYF
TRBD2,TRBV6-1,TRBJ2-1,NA,TGTGCCAGCAGTTATACTAGCGGGGGGACCGGCAGTCCAGACCAGCAGTTCTTC,CASSYTSGGTGSPDQQFF
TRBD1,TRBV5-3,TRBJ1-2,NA,TGTGCCAGCAGCTTTATAGGGGGCGATGGCTACACCTTC,CASSFIGGDGYTF
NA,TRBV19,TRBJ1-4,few,TGTGCCAGTAGTATCGACAGGAGTGCAACTAATGAAAAACTGTTTTTT,CASSIDRSATNEKLFF
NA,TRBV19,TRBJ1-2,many,TGTGCCAGTAGTGTAACGGGACAAAGCTATGGCTACACCTTC,CASSVTGQSYGYTF
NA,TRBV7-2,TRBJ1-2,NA,TGTGCCAGCAGCCTAGGAGGGGAAAGCTATGGCTACACCTTC,CASSLGGESYGYTF
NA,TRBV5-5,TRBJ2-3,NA,TGTGCCAGCCGCTTGGGATGGACTAGCACAGATACGCAGTATTTT,CASRLGWTSTDTQYF
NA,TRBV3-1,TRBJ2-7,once,TGTGCCAGCAGCCAAGATGCGGGATCCCGTGTGGCGTACTTC,CASSQDAGSRVAYF
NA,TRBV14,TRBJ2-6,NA,TGTGCCAGCAGCCCGGGGCCCATCGGGGCCAACGTCCTGACTTTC,CASSPGPIGANVLTF
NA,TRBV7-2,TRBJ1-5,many,TGTGCCAGCAGCTTAGAAGGTCCAATCCGGCCCCAGCATTTT,CASSLEGPIRPQHF
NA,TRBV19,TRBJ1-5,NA,TGTGCCAGTAGTATGGGAGGTAGCGGCAATCAGCCCCAGCATTTT,CASSMGGSGNQPQHF
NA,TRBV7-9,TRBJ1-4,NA,TGTGCCAGCAGCAATATTGGGCTGAAAGGAAAACTGTTTTTT,CASSNIGLKGKLFF
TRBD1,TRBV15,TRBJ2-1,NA,TGTGCCACCAGCAGAGACAGGGCTCAGGGGGATTCCTACAATGAGCAGTTATTC,CATSRDRAQGDSYNEQLF
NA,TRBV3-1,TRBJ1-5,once,TGTGCCAGCAGCCAGTCAGCCGGACAGCATCAGCCCCAGCATTTT,CASSQSAGQHQPQHF
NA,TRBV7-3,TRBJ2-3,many,TGTGCCAGCAGCTTGGGGGATGGTACGCAGTATTTT,CASSLGDGTQYF
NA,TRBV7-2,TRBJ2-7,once,TGTTCCAGCAGCTTAGGTCCTAAGGCCTACGATCAGTACTTC,CSSSLGPKAYDQYF
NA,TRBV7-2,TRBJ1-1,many,TGTGCCAGCAGCTTCGGAGGGGGCACTGAAGCTTTCTTT,CASSFGGGTEAFF
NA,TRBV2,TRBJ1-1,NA,TGTGCCAGCAGTCAAACAGATGAAGCTTTCTTT,CASSQTDEAFF
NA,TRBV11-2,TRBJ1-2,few,TGTGCCAGCAGCTTATATGGTGGGACCTATGGCTACACCTTC,CASSLYGGTYGYTF
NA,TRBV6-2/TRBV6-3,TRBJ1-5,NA,TGTGCCAGCAGGGCGGACGGCCAGCCCCAGCATTTT,CASRADGQPQHF
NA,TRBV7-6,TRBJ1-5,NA,TGTGCCAGCAGCTTAGGATCCGGTCCTTATAGCAATCAGCCCCAGCATTTT,CASSLGSGPYSNQPQHF